A selection of T cell receptor beta chains follows, all from one sample in a study of blood T cell repertoires in COVID-19. The repertoire was sequenced with immunoSEQ multiplex PCR; TCRdb's copy has only in-frame clones and lacks some. Found here are about 120,000 clones, around 87% of them singletons; the top ten hold more than 2%. Sequencing input: peripheral blood. The receptors were gathered from a woman between 50 and 59 years old with acute or convalescent COVID-19. Each CDR3 is given with its conserved first and last residue. A D gene is named only where the DNA matches it firmly. The size of a clone is reported for some rows only, either as once, few or many, or as a class for expanded clones.

cdr3_nt	cdr3_aa	d_call	j_call	v_call	clone_size
TGTGCCAGCAGTTACGGGACAGTGAACACTGAAGCTTTCTTT	CASSYGTVNTEAFF	TRBD1	TRBJ1-1	TRBV6-5	few
TGTGCCAGTGAGGGCGGGACGAGCTCCTACAATGAGCAGTTCTTC	CASEGGTSSYNEQFF	-	TRBJ2-1	TRBV19	-
TGTGCCAGCAGCAAGGTTAGGCAGGGCCAGAGCTCCTATAATTCACCCCTCCACTTT	CASSKVRQGQSSYNSPLHF	-	TRBJ1-6	TRBV21-1	-
TGCGCCAGCAGCTTGAGCCTAGCGGTTAGCTCCTACGAGCAGTACTTC	CASSLSLAVSSYEQYF	TRBD2	TRBJ2-7	TRBV5-1	-
TGTGCCAGCAGTGAAGCGCTACTAGCGCGGCAAGAGACCCAGTACTTC	CASSEALLARQETQYF	TRBD2	TRBJ2-5	TRBV6-1	-
TGTGCCAGCAGTTTACTGAGCACAGATACGCAGTATTTT	CASSLLSTDTQYF	-	TRBJ2-3	TRBV27	-
TGTGCCAGCAGTAATAACAGGGGGGTACGGACAGATACGCAGTATTTT	CASSNNRGVRTDTQYF	TRBD1	TRBJ2-3	TRBV6-2/TRBV6-3	-
TGTGCCAGCAGTTTTGGGGGGGATCAGCCCCAGCATTTT	CASSFGGDQPQHF	-	TRBJ1-5	TRBV12-3/TRBV12-4	-
TGTGCCAGCAGCCCCCGACAGGGAGTGAACTATGGCTACACCTTC	CASSPRQGVNYGYTF	TRBD1	TRBJ1-2	TRBV9	-
TGTGCCAGTACCACTACAGGTCCCCGGGATCAGCCCCAGCATTTT	CASTTTGPRDQPQHF	-	TRBJ1-5	TRBV19	-
TGCGCCAGCAGCTTGGTGGCGGGGAACAATGAAAAACTGTTTTTT	CASSLVAGNNEKLFF	-	TRBJ1-4	TRBV5-1	-
TGCGCCAGCAGCCAGGGACAGGGGGTTGAGCAGTACTTC	CASSQGQGVEQYF	TRBD1	TRBJ2-7	TRBV4-3	-
TGTGCCAGCAGTTATGGCAGGGGGAGAAATGGCTACACCTTC	CASSYGRGRNGYTF	TRBD1	TRBJ1-2	TRBV6-5	-
TGTGCCAGCAGCTACGGGACTAGCCGGAACACCGGGGAGCTGTTTTTT	CASSYGTSRNTGELFF	TRBD2	TRBJ2-2	TRBV5-4	-
TGTGCCAGCAGCTTGTATATCGCCACAGAAGCTTTCTTT	CASSLYIATEAFF	-	TRBJ1-1	TRBV5-4	once
TGTGCCAGCAGCTTTCGTCTTACTGAAGCTTTCTTT	CASSFRLTEAFF	-	TRBJ1-1	TRBV5-8	once
TGTGCCAGCAGCCGTAGTGGGGTGACAGGGGATGGCTACACCTTC	CASSRSGVTGDGYTF	TRBD1	TRBJ1-2	TRBV7-2	-
TGTGCCAGCAGTGACTCCGGGACTAGTATGTTCTTC	CASSDSGTSMFF	TRBD2	TRBJ2-1	TRBV6-4	-
TGTGCCAGCAGCCCGCGGAGCGGCATGAACACTGAAGCTTTCTTT	CASSPRSGMNTEAFF	-	TRBJ1-1	TRBV5-4	-
TGTGCCAGTACCCCCCGCAGCGGGGGTCAGCTTAACACCGGGGAGCTGTTTTTT	CASTPRSGGQLNTGELFF	TRBD2	TRBJ2-2	TRBV19	-
TGCGCCAGCAGCTCCGGGGGATTAAGCTCCTACAATGAGCAGTTCTTC	CASSSGGLSSYNEQFF	-	TRBJ2-1	TRBV5-1	-
TGTGCCACCAGTGATTTAGGACAGGGGGCGCGAACCCTGACTTTC	CATSDLGQGARTLTF	TRBD1	TRBJ2-6	TRBV24-1	-
TGCGCCAGCAGCTGGGGACAGGGCAACACCGGGGAGCTGTTTTTT	CASSWGQGNTGELFF	TRBD1	TRBJ2-2	TRBV5-1	-
TGTGCCAGCAGCTTAAGTCGCAGGGGCCGCTACACCTTC	CASSLSRRGRYTF	-	TRBJ1-2	TRBV11-2	-
TGTGCCAGCAGGTCACTAGCGGCCTACGAGCAGTACTTC	CASRSLAAYEQYF	TRBD2	TRBJ2-7	TRBV6-4	-